This T cell receptor beta chain was found in a study of T cell repertoires in cytomegalovirus infection. Study-level information: Shared public TCR beta signatures pointed to both CMV infection and a matching HLA type. The study's findings and limits: Using cumulative public TCR beta family frequency, the authors identified those who carried CMV together with the relevant HLA. There were HLA-C-restricted CMV-specific TCR beta clonotypes dominating the ex vivo response.

This CDR3 has 14 residues. Germline V gives CDR1 MNHEY, CDR2 SMNVEV (reference sequence). V was trimmed by 8 bases and J by 9 bases, leaving 17 bases between them. In TCRdb, the reads were re-called with MiXCR into one record per CDR3 protein. The table has roughly 990,000 distinct CDR3 sequences, around 31% seen once; the top ten hold about an eighth. Note on this clonotype: Its specificity is not known.

The sequence was obtained from a human donor in good health (CMV status not recorded). Some clones in this sample may be carry-over from other donors' samples. V and J are TRBV27 and TRBJ1-6; D may be TRBD1 (6 bases). The sample was cultured CD8+ T cells from PBMCs, taken from culture after CMV antigen stimulation. CDR3 nucleotides: TGTGCCAGCCGACCAGGGGCGGTCTCTTCACCCCTCCACTTT. Translation: CASRPGAVSSPLHF.